The subject of this entry is one T cell receptor beta chain. As yet, its antigen is unknown. This sample is drawn from a study of blood T cells in healthy people across ages. Findings of the study overall: More naive CD4+ cells and higher diversity marked long-lived donors relative to aged donors. Per-million-T-cell TCR beta diversity fell roughly linearly with age.

Per sample, at least 5 micrograms of total RNA were extracted. Alongside a J-beta primer mix, a sample-barcoded 5' primer served in a second PCR lasting about 7 to 11 cycles. From the 5' RACE reads, TCRdb called clonotypes with MiXCR, one entry per CDR3 protein. The sample lists 1.5 million to 2 million distinct CDR3 sequences; about 31% were seen once. Germline CDR1 MNHNS, CDR2 SASEGT. Trimming shortened V by 1 base and J by 7 bases, and 13 bases separated the two germline ends. CDR3 length equals 14 residues. The source of this sequence is a woman younger than 45 in good health. The rearrangement links TRBV6-1 to TRBJ1-1, with no clear D. Sequencing input: blood. The DNA for the CDR3 is TGTGCCAGCAGTGAAGGTACGGGTTTGTTTGAAGCTTTCTTT. Amino acids: CASSEGTGLFEAFF.